This T cell receptor (beta chain) was sequenced during a study of blood T cell repertoires in COVID-19. The wider study: The United States, Italy and Spain supplied acute and convalescent COVID-19 samples. PBMCs, B-cell-depleted T cells, or T cells were the source of the cDNA or gDNA that made up the material.

Per the germline V gene, CDR1 is SGHKS and CDR2 is YYEKEE (reference sequence). Trimming took off 3 bases at V and 4 bases at J, with 13 bases between the two ends. The CDR3 length is 15 residues. The protocol was immunoSEQ multiplex PCR, while the TCRdb copy is restricted to in-frame clones and leaves out a portion. The table lists some 150,000 clones, roughly three quarters of them singletons. This clone was seen a single time. Specimen: peripheral blood. The chain uses TRBV5-5 and TRBJ2-2, with D perhaps TRBD2 (7 bases). The receptor was derived from a woman aged 70 to 79 with COVID-19, enrolled during active disease. The CDR3 here is CASSSWEGVTGELFF. Here the CDR3 DNA reads TGTGCCAGCAGCTCCTGGGAGGGGGTCACCGGGGAGCTGTTTTTT.